This entry lists 8 T cell receptor beta chains sequenced from one sample in a study of chemoradiotherapy in HPV16-positive cancers. Sequenced by immunoSEQ multiplex PCR; TCRdb stores in-frame clones only, minus some. The sample holds roughly 34,000 clones, 80% seen once. Source: blood, taken from a patient who underwent chemoradiotherapy. Receptor source: a human donor with HPV-associated anogenital cancer.

V usage is TRBV7-2 and J usage is TRBJ1-5, with 10 bases identical to TRBD1. The CDR3 is made up of 17 amino acids. In germline, CDR1 is SGHTA, CDR2 FQGNSA. V trimming: 1 base; J trimming: 6 bases; junction bases outside the gene matches: 9. CDR3 sequence: CASSLVPPGQGIQPQHF. CDR3 sequence (DNA): TGTGCCAGCAGCTTAGTTCCCCCGGGACAGGGGATTCAGCCCCAGCATTTT.

This clone was seen a few times. V usage is TRBV6-1 and J usage is TRBJ1-5; tentatively, D is TRBD1 (5 bases). This CDR3 region has 14 residues. Deletions cut 3 bases from V and 5 bases from J, with 11 bases between. Germline V gives CDR1 MNHNS, CDR2 SASEGT. The CDR3 sequence: CASSEQGRDQPQHF. The CDR3 nucleotides read TGTGCCAGCAGTGAGCAGGGAAGAGATCAGCCCCAGCATTTT.

The chain links TRBV19 to TRBJ2-7; 7 bases are a match to TRBD1. V lost 6 bases and J lost 2; bases outside the gene matches: 4. CDR1 and CDR2 from the germline V gene are LNHDA and SQIVND (reference sequence). The CDR3 totals 13 residues. CDR3 sequence: CASRGDSTYEQYF. The CDR3 DNA reads TGTGCCAGTAGAGGGGACAGTACCTACGAGCAGTACTTC.

The V and J genes are TRBV28 and TRBJ2-7; D might be TRBD1 (6 bases). This CDR3 has 16 amino acids. Trimming shortened V by 8 bases and J by 1 base, and 21 bases separated the two germline ends. Germline lookup yields CDR1 MDHEN and CDR2 SYDVKM. The CDR3 sequence: CASPGVSHRASYEQYF. The CDR3 DNA reads TGTGCCAGCCCTGGGGTTAGTCACAGGGCATCCTACGAGCAGTACTTC.

The V gene is TRBV6-6, the J gene TRBJ1-2, with a possible D match to TRBD1 (6 bases). In germline, CDR1 is MNHNY, CDR2 SVGAGI (reference sequence). V lost 7 bases and J 3 bases, leaving 15 bases between the germline ends. The CDR3 contains 14 residues. The CDR3 loop is CASTLGAGDYGYTF. CDR3 sequence (DNA): TGTGCCAGCACGTTGGGCGCAGGGGACTATGGCTACACCTTC.

The rearrangement joins TRBV30 to TRBJ2-2; D uncertain. CDR3 length: 14 residues. CDR1 GTSNPN and CDR2 SVGIG come from the germline V gene (reference sequence). Between the trimmed V and J ends, which lost 4 bases and 5 bases, there was a span of 14 bases. The CDR3 reads CAWTPMRLTGELFF. The CDR3 coding sequence is TGTGCCTGGACCCCCATGAGGTTAACCGGGGAGCTGTTTTTT.

The count of this clone is one. This chain connects TRBV5-1 to TRBJ1-1; the match to TRBD1 covers 10 bases. Unmatched junction bases numbered 6, after V lost 2 bases and J lost 5 bases. The CDR3 runs to 15 residues. Germline CDR1 is SGHRS and CDR2 is YFSETQ. In nucleotides, the CDR3 is TGCGCCAGCAGCTTCTTCCGGGACAGGGGAACTGAAGCTTTCTTT. Amino acids: CASSFFRDRGTEAFF.

CDR3 in DNA: TGTGCCAGCAGCGGAACGTTGCGGGACAGGGGAAGCTCTGGGGCCAACGTCCTGACTTTC. Its translation: CASSGTLRDRGSSGANVLTF. V is TRBV2 and J is TRBJ2-6; 10 bases align to TRBD1. CDR3 length equals 20 residues. Germline V CDR1 and CDR2: SNHLY, FYNNEI. After removal of 6 bases from V and 0 bases from J, the junction contained 14 bases not matched to a gene.